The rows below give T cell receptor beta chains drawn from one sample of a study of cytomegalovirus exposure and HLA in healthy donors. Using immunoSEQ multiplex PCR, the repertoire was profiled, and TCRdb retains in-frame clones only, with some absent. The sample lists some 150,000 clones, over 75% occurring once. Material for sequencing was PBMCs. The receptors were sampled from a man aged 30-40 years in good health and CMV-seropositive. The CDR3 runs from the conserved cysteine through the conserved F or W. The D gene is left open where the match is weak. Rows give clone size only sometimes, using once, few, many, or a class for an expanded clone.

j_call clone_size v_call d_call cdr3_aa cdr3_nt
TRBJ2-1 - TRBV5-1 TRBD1 CASSGGQSYNEQFF TGCGCCAGCAGCGGGGGACAGTCCTACAATGAGCAGTTCTTC
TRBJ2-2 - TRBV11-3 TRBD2 CASSLGGPGGTGELFF TGTGCCAGCAGCTTAGGGGGACCCGGGGGGACCGGGGAGCTGTTTTTT
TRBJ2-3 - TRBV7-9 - CSSSLVAADTQYF TGTTCCAGCAGCTTAGTAGCAGCGGATACGCAGTATTTT
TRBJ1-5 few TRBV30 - CAWRAAGGNSNQPQHF TGTGCCTGGAGAGCGGCGGGGGGAAATAGCAATCAGCCCCAGCATTTT
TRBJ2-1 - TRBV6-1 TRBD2 CASRTSGFYNEQFF TGTGCCAGCCGGACTAGCGGGTTTTACAATGAGCAGTTCTTC
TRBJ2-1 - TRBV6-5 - CASSRRTLSNEQFF TGTGCCAGCAGCCGCCGGACACTTTCCAATGAGCAGTTCTTC
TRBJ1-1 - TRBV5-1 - CASSPERGANTEAFF TGCGCCAGCAGCCCGGAGCGGGGGGCGAACACTGAAGCTTTCTTT
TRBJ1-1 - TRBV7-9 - CASSLRGNTEAFF TGTGCCAGCAGCTTGCGGGGGAACACTGAAGCTTTCTTT
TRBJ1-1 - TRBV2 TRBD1 CASSDRDRVWAEAFF TGTGCCAGCAGTGATAGAGACAGGGTTTGGGCTGAAGCTTTCTTT
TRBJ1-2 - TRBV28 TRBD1 CASSLGGQGVGGYTF TGTGCCAGCAGTTTGGGGGGACAGGGTGTCGGGGGCTACACCTTC
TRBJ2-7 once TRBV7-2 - CASSISYEQYF TGTGCCAGCAGCATCTCGTACGAGCAGTACTTC
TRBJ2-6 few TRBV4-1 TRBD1 CASSSGQGRPNVLTF TGCGCCAGCAGCTCCGGACAGGGAAGGCCCAACGTCCTGACTTTC
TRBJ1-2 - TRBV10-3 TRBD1 CATHGTGVVYGYTF TGTGCCACCCACGGGACAGGTGTTGTCTATGGCTACACCTTC
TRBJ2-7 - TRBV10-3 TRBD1 CAISELTGTGIGEQYF TGTGCCATCAGTGAGCTGACAGGGACAGGGATCGGCGAGCAGTACTTC
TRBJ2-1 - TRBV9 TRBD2 CASSVAGGREQFF TGTGCCAGCAGCGTAGCGGGGGGAAGGGAGCAGTTCTTC
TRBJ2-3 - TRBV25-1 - CASSEKASEGTDTQYF TGTGCCAGCAGTGAAAAAGCTAGCGAAGGCACAGATACGCAGTATTTT
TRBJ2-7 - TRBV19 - CASSIGEFPYEQYF TGTGCCAGTAGTATTGGGGAGTTCCCCTACGAGCAGTACTTC
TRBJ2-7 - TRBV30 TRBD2 CAWTSGGQGQYF TGTGCCTGGACTAGCGGGGGCCAGGGGCAGTACTTC
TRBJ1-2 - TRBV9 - CASSVDVGDYGYTF TGTGCCAGCAGCGTAGATGTAGGGGACTATGGCTACACCTTC